Shown below are 16 T cell receptor beta chains from a single sample sequenced in a study of blood T cell repertoires in COVID-19. The data were produced by immunoSEQ multiplex PCR, yet TCRdb's version contains in-frame clones alone and is incomplete. The table shows roughly 280,000 clones, with approximately 90% occurring only once. Specimen: peripheral blood. The receptors were sampled from a man aged 18 to 29 with active or convalescent COVID-19.

The V gene is TRBV7-3, the J gene TRBJ2-2; 8 bases align to TRBD1. V shed 5 bases, J shed 6 bases, and the junction held 11 bases outside the gene matches. The CDR3 is made up of 16 amino acids. Looked up from germline, CDR1 is SGHTA and CDR2 is FQGTGA. CDR3 residues: CASSGRDRGSAGELFF. The CDR3 DNA reads TGTGCCAGCAGCGGCCGAGACAGGGGATCGGCCGGGGAGCTGTTTTTT.

The chain joins TRBV12-3 or TRBV12-4 to TRBJ2-7; D gene uncertain. Trimming shortened V by 7 bases and J by 5 bases, and 9 bases separated the two germline ends. The CDR3 runs 11 residues. This CDR3 reads CASKVLDEQYF. DNA for the CDR3: TGTGCCAGCAAGGTCCTAGACGAGCAGTACTTC.

CDR3 nucleotides: TGCGCCAGCAGCGAACAGGCAACTAATGAAAAACTGTTTTTT. Its translation: CASSEQATNEKLFF. The V and J genes are TRBV5-1 and TRBJ1-4; maybe TRBD1 (5 bases). This CDR3 has 14 amino acids. Trimming shortened V by 4 bases and J by 0 bases, and 7 bases separated the two germline ends. Germline V gene data show CDR1 as SGHRS and CDR2 as YFSETQ.

This clone was counted a few times. The chain combines TRBV24-1 with TRBJ2-1; 13 positions agree with TRBD2. This CDR3 region has 14 residues. The J segment lost 6 bases and the V segment lost 7 bases, leaving 2 bases of the junction unmatched. Germline V lookup: CDR1 KGHDR, CDR2 SFDVKD. CDR3 nucleotide sequence: TGTGCCACCAGGGGACTAGCGGGAACCAATGAGCAGTTCTTC. It yields the protein CATRGLAGTNEQFF.

This sequence joins TRBV7-2 and TRBJ1-6; 7 bases match TRBD1. The CDR3 covers 13 residues. V lost 5 bases to trimming and J lost 8 bases; unmatched junction nucleotides: 3. Germline V gene sequence: CDR1 SGHTA, CDR2 FQGNSA. The CDR3 reads CASSRDSHSPLHF. The DNA of the CDR3 is TGTGCCAGCAGCCGGGACAGTCATTCACCCCTCCACTTT.

This clone was observed a handful of times. The genes are TRBV6-5 and TRBJ1-1; D ambiguous. V dropped 6 bases and J dropped 5 bases, with 13 bases sitting between them. CDR1 is MNHEY and CDR2 is SVGAGI in the germline V gene. The CDR3 is 13 residues long. The CDR3 nucleotides read TGTGCCAGCAGACTCACCGTTGAAACTGAAGCTTTCTTT. Translating gives CASRLTVETEAFF.

The chain combines TRBV4-1 with TRBJ1-1; 8 bases are a match to TRBD1. This CDR3 spans 17 amino acids. Germline V gene lookup returns CDR1 MGHRA and CDR2 YSYEKL. Unmatched junction bases numbered 10, after V lost 0 bases and J lost 4 bases. As DNA, the CDR3 is TGCGCCAGCAGCCAAGATCTAACAGGGGGGAAGGTCACTGAAGCTTTCTTT. Protein product: CASSQDLTGGKVTEAFF.

This clone was counted ten times or more. The same CDR3 can be traced to other DNA sequences in this sample. V is TRBV9 and J is TRBJ1-6; no clear D. This CDR3 spans 16 amino acids. V was shortened by 0 bases and J by 0 bases, with 7 bases between the two germline ends. The germline gives CDR1 SGDLS, CDR2 YYNGEE. The CDR3 spells CASSVAQSSYNSPLHF. In nucleotides, the CDR3 is TGTGCCAGCAGCGTAGCCCAATCCTCCTATAATTCACCCCTCCACTTT.

The gene calls are TRBV5-1 and TRBJ2-5; 9 bases line up with TRBD1. The J segment lost 7 bases and the V segment lost 4 bases, leaving 14 bases of the junction unmatched. Germline CDR1 SGHRS, CDR2 YFSETQ. The CDR3 is made up of 16 amino acids. The CDR3 bases are TGCGCCAGCAGCCTTGGGGTACAGGGGGCAACGGGGACCCAGTACTTC. Encoded protein: CASSLGVQGATGTQYF.

The chain links TRBV24-1 to TRBJ2-7; TRBD2 is a possible D gene (5 bases). V lost 5 bases and J lost 3, with 7 bases in between. Germline V lookup: CDR1 KGHDR, CDR2 SFDVKD. The CDR3 covers 12 residues. CDR3 coding DNA: TGTGCCACCAGTGGAGGGAACTACGAGCAGTACTTC. Encoded protein: CATSGGNYEQYF.

The chain has TRBV2 and TRBJ2-7; a possible D gene is TRBD1 (5 bases). Looked up from germline, CDR1 is SNHLY and CDR2 is FYNNEI. V lost 6 bases and J lost 3, with 12 bases in between. The length of the CDR3 is 13 residues. CDR3 loop: CASRATAYYEQYF. For the CDR3, the DNA is TGTGCCAGCAGGGCGACAGCATACTACGAGCAGTACTTC.

This clone occurred a few times. J is TRBJ2-7 and V is TRBV11-2, with TRBD2 as a possible D gene (5 bases). Germline V gene data show CDR1 as SGHAT and CDR2 as FQNNGV. The CDR3 covers 14 residues. The germline V and J ends were trimmed by 6 bases and 2 bases, with 14 bases remaining between them. The CDR3 bases are TGTGCCAGCAGGGGAGAGGTCCTTCCCTACGAGCAGTACTTC. It yields the protein CASRGEVLPYEQYF.

The chain couples TRBV30 to TRBJ2-1; D is undetermined. V was trimmed by 0 bases and J by 4 bases, leaving 7 bases between them. The CDR3 runs 13 residues. The V gene's germline CDR1 is GTSNPN and CDR2 SVGIG (reference sequence). DNA of the CDR3: TGTGCCTGGAGTGTACAAAGTTACAATGAGCAGTTCTTC. It yields the protein CAWSVQSYNEQFF.

This clone was picked up a small number of times. The chain employs TRBV11-3 and TRBJ1-4, with TRBD1 matching over 7 bases. J gave up 7 bases and V 5 bases, and 10 bases lay outside the gene matches. The germline V gene has CDR1 SGHNT and CDR2 YENEEA. The CDR3 contains 15 residues. The DNA for the CDR3 is TGTGCCAGCAGCGCGCGACAGGGCTTGGTTGAAAAACTGTTTTTT. As protein: CASSARQGLVEKLFF.

The chain links TRBV10-3 to TRBJ2-5; D may be TRBD2 (7 bases). Between the trimmed V and J ends, which lost 4 bases and 5 bases, there was a span of 14 bases. This CDR3 has 14 amino acids. The germline V gene has CDR1 ENHRY and CDR2 SYGVKD. The CDR3 here is CAISGPGGQETQYF. The CDR3 coding sequence is TGTGCCATCAGTGGCCCCGGGGGGCAGGAGACCCAGTACTTC.

V gene TRBV3-1 (or the pseudogene TRBV3-2) combines with J gene TRBJ2-2; D may be TRBD1 (6 bases). The V and J ends lost 0 bases and 4 bases respectively, with 21 bases between them. The CDR3 has 19 amino acids. Germline assignment: CDR1 LGHDT and CDR2 YNNKEL (reference sequence). The DNA for the CDR3 is TGTGCCAGCAGCCAAGAGGGGGCGACGAGGGCCACGGGCACCGGGGAGCTGTTTTTT. Encoded protein: CASSQEGATRATGTGELFF.